A selection of T cell receptor beta chains follows, all from one sample in a study of blood T cell repertoires in COVID-19. TCRdb keeps only in-frame clones here, not all; method: immunoSEQ multiplex PCR. The sample holds roughly 32,000 clones, more than 80% seen once. Material for sequencing was peripheral blood. The receptor set was obtained from a male donor with active COVID-19. CDR3s include the opening cysteine and the closing phenylalanine or tryptophan. D genes are given only for firm matches. Clone size is given for some rows only: seen once, a few or many times, or a class if the clone is expanded.

CDR3: CAISESYFRYSNQPQHF
DNA: TGTGCCATCAGTGAGTCTTATTTCCGCTATAGCAATCAGCCCCAGCATTTT
size: NA
J: TRBJ1-5
D: NA
length: 17
V: TRBV10-3

CDR3: CASSPLGRGASLRTEAFF
DNA: TGTGCCAGCAGTCCCCTAGGGCGGGGGGCTTCTCTGAGGACTGAAGCTTTCTTT
size: NA
J: TRBJ1-1
D: NA
length: 18
V: TRBV7-3

CDR3: CASRRRETSTDTQYF
DNA: TGTGCCAGCAGACGCCGGGAAACAAGCACAGATACGCAGTATTTT
size: NA
J: TRBJ2-3
D: NA
length: 15
V: TRBV27

CDR3: CASMTNTGELFF
DNA: TGTGCCAGTATGACAAACACCGGGGAGCTGTTTTTT
size: NA
J: TRBJ2-2
D: NA
length: 12
V: TRBV12-3/TRBV12-4

CDR3: CASSRTNSNTEAFF
DNA: TGTGCCAGCAGTCGAACTAATTCGAACACTGAAGCTTTCTTT
size: NA
J: TRBJ1-1
D: NA
length: 14
V: TRBV6-5

CDR3: CASSLAATGNYGYTF
DNA: TGTGCCAGCAGCTTAGCCGCAACAGGAAACTATGGCTACACCTTC
size: NA
J: TRBJ1-2
D: NA
length: 15
V: TRBV11-2

CDR3: CASSESGTLTYEQYF
DNA: TGTGCCAGCAGTGAATCGGGGACATTGACCTACGAGCAGTACTTC
size: NA
J: TRBJ2-7
D: NA
length: 15
V: TRBV25-1

CDR3: CASSPGRAHYGYTF
DNA: TGTGCCAGCAGCCCCGGGAGGGCTCACTATGGCTACACCTTC
size: once
J: TRBJ1-2
D: NA
length: 14
V: TRBV7-9

CDR3: CASSYRDSYEQYF
DNA: TGTGCCAGCAGTTACAGGGACAGCTACGAGCAGTACTTC
size: NA
J: TRBJ2-7
D: TRBD1
length: 13
V: TRBV6-5

CDR3: CASSLSPSGGPGQETQYF
DNA: TGTGCCAGCAGTTTATCGCCTAGCGGGGGGCCGGGCCAAGAGACCCAGTACTTC
size: NA
J: TRBJ2-5
D: TRBD2
length: 18
V: TRBV28

CDR3: CASSEFGGQNQPQHF
DNA: TGTGCCAGCAGTGAATTCGGTGGACAGAATCAGCCCCAGCATTTT
size: NA
J: TRBJ1-5
D: NA
length: 15
V: TRBV2

CDR3: CASSPEDSYNSPLHF
DNA: TGTGCCAGCAGCCCGGAGGACAGCTATAATTCACCCCTCCACTTT
size: NA
J: TRBJ1-6
D: NA
length: 15
V: TRBV7-6

CDR3: CASRAQGQTEAFF
DNA: TGCGCCAGCAGAGCTCAGGGACAGACTGAAGCTTTCTTT
size: NA
J: TRBJ1-1
D: TRBD1
length: 13
V: TRBV5-1

CDR3: CASSDGQGNTIYF
DNA: TGTGCCAGCAGTGACGGACAGGGAAACACCATATATTTT
size: NA
J: TRBJ1-3
D: NA
length: 13
V: TRBV2

CDR3: CASKGSVLGEQYF
DNA: TGTGCCAGCAAGGGGTCTGTTCTGGGCGAGCAGTACTTC
size: NA
J: TRBJ2-7
D: NA
length: 13
V: TRBV2

CDR3: CATIPVAGDLPEAFF
DNA: TGTGCCACCATACCCGTGGCAGGGGACCTACCTGAAGCTTTCTTT
size: NA
J: TRBJ1-1
D: NA
length: 15
V: TRBV15

CDR3: CASSQVIGGPSTDTQYF
DNA: TGTGCCAGCAGCCAAGTCATCGGGGGGCCTAGCACAGATACGCAGTATTTT
size: NA
J: TRBJ2-3
D: NA
length: 17
V: TRBV4-2

CDR3: CASSRLAGSGVLDYEQYF
DNA: TGTGCCAGCAGTCGACTAGCGGGGTCCGGGGTTCTGGACTACGAGCAGTACTTC
size: NA
J: TRBJ2-7
D: TRBD2
length: 18
V: TRBV27

CDR3: CASSPPLRGGTDTQYF
DNA: TGTGCCAGTAGTCCTCCTCTCCGGGGGGGCACAGATACGCAGTATTTT
size: NA
J: TRBJ2-3
D: TRBD2
length: 16
V: TRBV19

CDR3: CASRYRASNTEAFF
DNA: TGTGCCAGCAGATACCGAGCATCTAACACTGAAGCTTTCTTT
size: NA
J: TRBJ1-1
D: NA
length: 14
V: TRBV3-1/TRBV3-2

CDR3: CASSIEPGTEAFF
DNA: TGTGCCAGTAGTATAGAACCCGGCACTGAAGCTTTCTTT
size: NA
J: TRBJ1-1
D: NA
length: 13
V: TRBV19

CDR3: CASSPQSERKKETQYF
DNA: TGTGCCAGCAGTCCCCAGAGTGAGCGAAAGAAAGAGACCCAGTACTTC
size: NA
J: TRBJ2-5
D: NA
length: 16
V: TRBV27

CDR3: CATSRQAGQGRDEQYF
DNA: TGTGCCACCAGCAGACAAGCGGGACAGGGGAGGGACGAGCAGTACTTC
size: NA
J: TRBJ2-7
D: TRBD1
length: 16
V: TRBV15

CDR3: CASRPTSSGDYSGNTIYF
DNA: TGTGCCAGCCGGCCAACTTCGAGCGGGGATTACTCTGGAAACACCATATATTTT
size: NA
J: TRBJ1-3
D: NA
length: 18
V: TRBV27

CDR3: CASSFQGGGNTGELFF
DNA: TGTGCCAGCAGTTTCCAGGGCGGGGGGAACACCGGGGAGCTGTTTTTT
size: NA
J: TRBJ2-2
D: TRBD2
length: 16
V: TRBV6-5

CDR3: CSVDWGPGTEAFF
DNA: TGCAGCGTTGACTGGGGGCCGGGAACTGAAGCTTTCTTT
size: NA
J: TRBJ1-1
D: NA
length: 13
V: TRBV29-1

CDR3: CASSRSRDRGGRAFF
DNA: TGCGCCAGCAGCCGATCACGGGACAGGGGGGGGCGAGCTTTCTTT
size: NA
J: TRBJ1-1
D: TRBD1
length: 15
V: TRBV4-1

CDR3: CAISLLGGTEAFF
DNA: TGTGCCATTTCGCTACTCGGGGGCACTGAAGCTTTCTTT
size: NA
J: TRBJ1-1
D: NA
length: 13
V: TRBV6-5

CDR3: CASSVGAGGTTDTQYF
DNA: TGTGCCAGCAGCGTAGGAGCGGGGGGGACCACAGATACGCAGTATTTT
size: NA
J: TRBJ2-3
D: TRBD2
length: 16
V: TRBV9

CDR3: CASTLAGNYGYTF
DNA: TGTGCCAGTACCTTGGCAGGCAACTATGGCTACACCTTC
size: NA
J: TRBJ1-2
D: NA
length: 13
V: TRBV19

CDR3: CASSSRWGLNSNQPQHF
DNA: TGTGCCAGCAGCTCTCGATGGGGCCTCAATAGCAATCAGCCCCAGCATTTT
size: NA
J: TRBJ1-5
D: NA
length: 17
V: TRBV5-6

CDR3: CASSLETANNEKLFF
DNA: TGTGCCAGCAGCTTAGAAACAGCTAATAATGAAAAACTGTTTTTT
size: NA
J: TRBJ1-4
D: NA
length: 15
V: TRBV7-9

CDR3: CASSVAGVENEQFF
DNA: TGTGCCAGCAGCGTAGCGGGGGTGGAAAATGAGCAGTTCTTC
size: NA
J: TRBJ2-1
D: NA
length: 14
V: TRBV9

CDR3: CAWSPGTGKGYEQYF
DNA: TGTGCCTGGAGTCCCGGGACAGGGAAGGGCTACGAGCAGTACTTC
size: NA
J: TRBJ2-7
D: TRBD1
length: 15
V: TRBV30

CDR3: CALSAGSTYEQYF
DNA: TGTGCCCTTAGCGCGGGGAGCACCTACGAGCAGTACTTC
size: NA
J: TRBJ2-7
D: NA
length: 13
V: TRBV10-3

CDR3: CATSRYGQLIQETQYF
DNA: TGTGCCACCAGCAGATATGGACAGCTTATCCAAGAGACCCAGTACTTC
size: NA
J: TRBJ2-5
D: NA
length: 16
V: TRBV15

CDR3: CASSDDRFNQPQHF
DNA: TGTGCCAGCAGTGATGACAGATTCAATCAGCCCCAGCATTTT
size: NA
J: TRBJ1-5
D: NA
length: 14
V: TRBV2

CDR3: CASSLVQGSYEQYF
DNA: TGTGCCAGCAGCTTGGTCCAGGGATCCTACGAGCAGTACTTC
size: NA
J: TRBJ2-7
D: NA
length: 14
V: TRBV5-5

CDR3: CAWSPGPGLSETQYF
DNA: TGTGCCTGGAGTCCAGGGCCGGGACTTTCGGAGACCCAGTACTTC
size: NA
J: TRBJ2-5
D: NA
length: 15
V: TRBV30

CDR3: CASSPPGQGYGYTF
DNA: TGTGCCAGCTCACCACCCGGACAGGGCTATGGCTACACCTTC
size: NA
J: TRBJ1-2
D: TRBD1
length: 14
V: TRBV18

CDR3: CASSPQQGVVFGYTF
DNA: TGTGCCAGCAGCCCCCAACAGGGCGTCGTTTTTGGCTACACCTTC
size: NA
J: TRBJ1-2
D: NA
length: 15
V: TRBV7-2

CDR3: CASSREAVSGNTIYF
DNA: TGTGCCAGCAGCCGGGAGGCCGTCTCTGGAAACACCATATATTTT
size: NA
J: TRBJ1-3
D: NA
length: 15
V: TRBV3-1/TRBV3-2

CDR3: CASSESSNPDTQYF
DNA: TGCGCCAGCAGTGAGTCTTCTAATCCAGATACGCAGTATTTT
size: NA
J: TRBJ2-3
D: NA
length: 14
V: TRBV10-2

CDR3: CAWSVQTRGGYTF
DNA: TGTGCCTGGAGTGTACAGACAAGGGGTGGCTACACCTTC
size: NA
J: TRBJ1-2
D: NA
length: 13
V: TRBV30

CDR3: CASSASQGVNTEAFF
DNA: TGTGCCAGCAGCGCCTCACAGGGGGTAAACACTGAAGCTTTCTTT
size: NA
J: TRBJ1-1
D: TRBD1
length: 15
V: TRBV9

CDR3: CASSRGVNTEAFF
DNA: TGTGCCAGCAGCCGCGGGGTGAACACTGAAGCTTTCTTT
size: NA
J: TRBJ1-1
D: NA
length: 13
V: TRBV7-2

CDR3: CASSEASAKRRDTQYF
DNA: TGCGCCAGCAGTGAGGCCTCAGCTAAAAGGAGGGATACGCAGTATTTT
size: NA
J: TRBJ2-3
D: NA
length: 16
V: TRBV10-1

CDR3: CASSQVIYNEQFF
DNA: TGTGCCAGCAGCCAAGTAATCTACAATGAGCAGTTCTTC
size: NA
J: TRBJ2-1
D: NA
length: 13
V: TRBV3-1/TRBV3-2

CDR3: CASSVHREGTEAFF
DNA: TGTGCCAGCAGTGTACACAGGGAGGGGACTGAAGCTTTCTTT
size: NA
J: TRBJ1-1
D: NA
length: 14
V: TRBV2

CDR3: CASSLTRGQDFLSGANVLTF
DNA: TGTGCCAGCAGTCTCACCAGAGGACAGGACTTCTTATCTGGGGCCAACGTCCTGACTTTC
size: NA
J: TRBJ2-6
D: TRBD1
length: 20
V: TRBV27

CDR3: CASSLERGANNEQFF
DNA: TGCGCCAGCAGCTTGGAGCGGGGGGCGAACAATGAGCAGTTCTTC
size: NA
J: TRBJ2-1
D: TRBD2
length: 15
V: TRBV5-1

CDR3: CASSPGLGANTEAFF
DNA: TGTGCCAGCTCACCCGGTTTGGGGGCGAACACTGAAGCTTTCTTT
size: NA
J: TRBJ1-1
D: NA
length: 15
V: TRBV18

CDR3: CASSIQLAGALVAQHF
DNA: TGCGCCAGCTCCATCCAACTGGCAGGGGCCTTAGTGGCCCAGCATTTT
size: NA
J: TRBJ1-5
D: NA
length: 16
V: TRBV10-1

CDR3: CASGLVLSGSPNYGYTF
DNA: TGTGCTAGTGGTTTGGTACTAAGTGGCAGCCCTAACTATGGCTACACCTTC
size: few
J: TRBJ1-2
D: NA
length: 17
V: TRBV12-5

CDR3: CASSVRLAGYYYNEQFF
DNA: TGTGCCAGCAGTGTTAGACTAGCGGGATATTACTACAATGAGCAGTTCTTC
size: NA
J: TRBJ2-1
D: TRBD2
length: 17
V: TRBV6-1